The clone carrying this T cell receptor (beta chain) was picked up a small number of times. These data come from a study of blood T cell repertoires in COVID-19. The V and J ends lost 1 base and 3 bases respectively, with 18 bases between them. This CDR3 contains 17 residues. Germline-derived CDR1 and CDR2 are LNHDA and SQIVND (reference sequence). Original processing notes: Nucleated cell counts were estimated from reference gene primer amplification. TCRdb keeps only in-frame clones here, not all; method: immunoSEQ multiplex PCR. The V and J calls and the clone size are those of that table, but D and trimming were determined from the DNA. This sample has roughly 230,000 clones, with around 80% found just once.

The gene calls are TRBV19 and TRBJ1-2; possible D gene TRBD1, 6 bases. This clonotype was obtained from a man in his forties or fifties with acute or convalescent COVID-19. Sequenced input: peripheral blood. The CDR3 nucleotides read TGTGCCAGTAGTATAGGGAGTGCCCAGGGGTTGTACTATGGCTACACCTTC. The encoded protein is CASSIGSAQGLYYGYTF.